The TCR beta chain described here comes from a study of blood T cell repertoires in COVID-19. Study at large: Acute-phase and convalescent COVID-19 samples originated in the United States, Italy and Spain. From T cells, B-cell-depleted T cells, or PBMCs came the material, which was cDNA or gDNA.

Original methodology: Quantification of nucleated cells was approximated via reference gene primer amplification. Assay: immunoSEQ multiplex PCR; the TCRdb copy retains only in-frame clones and omits some. V, J and clone size were drawn from that table, and D and trimming were deduced from the DNA. The sample holds fewer than 65,000 clones, 65% to 80% seen once. The CDR3 is 15 amino acids. Looked up from germline, CDR1 is GTSNPN and CDR2 is SVGIG (reference sequence). J gave up 4 bases and V 3 bases, and 8 bases lay outside the gene matches. The receptor comes from a man between 65 and 80 years old with acute or convalescent COVID-19. Sequences were obtained from peripheral blood. The chain uses TRBV30 and TRBJ1-5, with TRBD1 identical over 8 bases. DNA of the CDR3: TGTGCCTGGAGCACCTCTGGACAGGGAAATCAGCCCCAGCATTTT. It encodes CAWSTSGQGNQPQHF.